These T cell receptor beta chains were read from a single sample in a study of blood T cell repertoires in COVID-19. Using immunoSEQ multiplex PCR, the repertoire was profiled, and TCRdb retains in-frame clones only, with some absent. Of some 83,000 clones in the sample, roughly 86% were seen once. The sequencing input was peripheral blood. These receptors were taken from a man of 80 years or more with active or convalescent COVID-19. Each CDR3 is given with its conserved first and last residue. D genes are given only for firm matches.

D gene: TRBD1
J gene: TRBJ1-3
V gene: TRBV14
CDR3 protein: CASSPALTGGHSGNTIYF

D gene: .
J gene: TRBJ1-5
V gene: TRBV4-1
CDR3 protein: CASSQDLGGPYQPQHF

D gene: TRBD1
J gene: TRBJ1-5
V gene: TRBV4-2
CDR3 protein: CASSQLRDRNQPQHF

D gene: TRBD2
J gene: TRBJ2-1
V gene: TRBV7-9
CDR3 protein: CASSLGSLAGDYEQFF

D gene: .
J gene: TRBJ1-2
V gene: TRBV11-2
CDR3 protein: CASSLPPPGNYGYTF

D gene: .
J gene: TRBJ1-2
V gene: TRBV19
CDR3 protein: CASRSGTRSYTF

D gene: .
J gene: TRBJ2-2
V gene: TRBV6-5
CDR3 protein: CATQGNTGELFF

D gene: .
J gene: TRBJ1-5
V gene: TRBV10-1
CDR3 protein: CASSDRMGQPQHF

D gene: TRBD1
J gene: TRBJ1-2
V gene: TRBV27
CDR3 protein: CASSKTPGQVIRNYGYTF

D gene: TRBD1
J gene: TRBJ2-1
V gene: TRBV5-1
CDR3 protein: CASSFGTGRYNEQFF

D gene: TRBD1
J gene: TRBJ2-4
V gene: TRBV7-2
CDR3 protein: CASSPPRQGKNIQYF

D gene: .
J gene: TRBJ1-1
V gene: TRBV19
CDR3 protein: CASVAQALTEAFF

D gene: .
J gene: TRBJ1-1
V gene: TRBV11-1
CDR3 protein: CASSLTAGSTEAFF

D gene: .
J gene: TRBJ2-2
V gene: TRBV27
CDR3 protein: CASSLTLRVLNTGELFF

D gene: .
J gene: TRBJ1-6
V gene: TRBV2
CDR3 protein: CASRTQGSDSPLHF

D gene: TRBD2
J gene: TRBJ2-1
V gene: TRBV9
CDR3 protein: CASSPHGGRPGYNEQFF

D gene: TRBD2
J gene: TRBJ2-5
V gene: TRBV18
CDR3 protein: CASSRTSGSQETQYF

D gene: TRBD1
J gene: TRBJ2-1
V gene: TRBV5-1
CDR3 protein: CASSIQGDSSYNEQFF

D gene: .
J gene: TRBJ2-2
V gene: TRBV7-3
CDR3 protein: CASSSGPHVTGELFF

D gene: .
J gene: TRBJ2-2
V gene: TRBV10-1
CDR3 protein: CASSAGGTNTGELFF

D gene: .
J gene: TRBJ2-2
V gene: TRBV18
CDR3 protein: CASSKLETGELFF

D gene: .
J gene: TRBJ1-1
V gene: TRBV9
CDR3 protein: CASSVAVNTEAFF

D gene: TRBD1
J gene: TRBJ1-2
V gene: TRBV7-9
CDR3 protein: CASRDPGQGSYGYTF

D gene: .
J gene: TRBJ2-3
V gene: TRBV7-3
CDR3 protein: CASSLVAATDTQYF

D gene: .
J gene: TRBJ2-3
V gene: TRBV7-9
CDR3 protein: CASSPAGPADTQYF

D gene: .
J gene: TRBJ1-1
V gene: TRBV18
CDR3 protein: CASSPTGNTEAFF